This T cell receptor (beta chain) derives from a study of blood T cell repertoires in COVID-19. Study-level information: Acute-phase and convalescent COVID-19 samples originated in the United States, Italy and Spain.

The junction had 8 bases not matched to a gene; V was cut back by 2 bases and J by 3 bases. From germline, CDR1 is MNHNS and CDR2 SASEGT. The CDR3 is 17 residues long. Participant-reported clinical history was the basis for cohort assignment. People in the exposed group encountered a COVID-19 case within 2 weeks before entering the study. Assay used: immunoSEQ multiplex PCR; TCRdb lists only in-frame clones, some missing. The data hold about 270,000 clones, with around 93% observed a single time. The sample comprised PBMCs or T cells enriched from blood (not recorded which). The rearrangement joins TRBV6-1 to TRBJ2-1; TRBD2 agrees at 9 bases. The sequence was collected from a man in his forties who had been exposed to COVID-19. The CDR3 DNA sequence: TGTGCCAGCAGTGAATGGGTTAGCGGGAGCTACTACAATGAGCAGTTCTTC. Its translation is CASSEWVSGSYYNEQFF.